Shown below are 28 T cell receptor beta chains from a single sample sequenced in a study of control samples from healthy donors and cancer patients. TCRdb's table, derived via immunoSEQ multiplex PCR, lists solely in-frame clones and lacks some. The top ten clones hold around 11% of a sample with around 150,000 clones, approximately 90% of them seen once. The sample comprised blood. These receptors all come from a man younger than 45 in good health.

The chain is built from TRBV29-1 and TRBJ1-2; a possible D gene is TRBD1 (5 bases). Germline loops: CDR1 SQVTM, CDR2 ANQGSEA. Between the trimmed V and J ends, which lost 4 bases and 4 bases, there was a span of 10 bases. This CDR3 region has 12 residues. The CDR3 here is CSVAVGGYGYTF. As DNA, the CDR3 is TGCAGCGTTGCGGTCGGGGGCTATGGCTACACCTTC.

V is TRBV19 and J is TRBJ1-1; D remains ambiguous. The CDR3 is 13 residues long. Germline loops: CDR1 LNHDA, CDR2 SQIVND (reference sequence). With 7 bases removed from V and 8 bases from J, the gap between germline ends came to 17 bases. CDR3 in amino acids: CASTSPGPQEAFF. CDR3 in DNA: TGTGCCAGTACCTCACCCGGGCCCCAAGAAGCTTTCTTT.

The V and J genes are TRBV18 and TRBJ2-3; D gene unclear. From germline, CDR1 is KGHSH and CDR2 LQKENI. The CDR3 spans 14 residues. Deletions cut 5 bases from V and 1 base from J, with 10 bases between. CDR3 sequence: CASSGGGGTDTQYF. CDR3 bases: TGTGCCAGCTCAGGTGGCGGAGGCACAGATACGCAGTATTTT.

This chain uses TRBV14 with TRBJ2-6, with 7 bases matching TRBD1. The CDR3 length is 16 residues. Germline lookup yields CDR1 SGHDN and CDR2 FVKESK. The V gene end was trimmed by 3 bases and the J gene end by 2 bases; junction bases not matched to a gene: 4. CDR3 bases: TGTGCCAGCAGCCATCAGGGGGTGGCTGGGGCCAACGTCCTGACTTTC. Translation gives CASSHQGVAGANVLTF. Complete variable domain (other parts from reference TRBV14 and TRBJ2-6): EAGVTQFPSHSVIEKGQTVTLRCDPISGHDNLYWYRRVMGKEIKFLLHFVKESKQDESGMPNNRFLAERTGGTYSTLKVQPAELEDSGVYFCASSHQGVAGANVLTFGAGSRLTVL.

This chain connects TRBV6-6 to TRBJ1-4; no clear D gene. CDR3 size: 15 residues. Trimming removed 5 bases from V and 7 bases from J, with 17 bases in between. Per the germline V gene, CDR1 is MNHNY and CDR2 is SVGAGI (reference sequence). CDR3 in amino acids: CASSPIEGAGEKLFF. As DNA, the CDR3 is TGTGCCAGCAGTCCTATTGAGGGCGCGGGTGAAAAACTGTTTTTT.

The chain couples TRBV24-1 to TRBJ2-5, with unresolved D. The CDR3 is 14 residues long. V dropped 4 bases and J dropped 1 base, with 9 bases sitting between them. Germline assignment: CDR1 KGHDR and CDR2 SFDVKD. CDR3 sequence: CATSDAKVQETQYF. CDR3 nucleotide sequence: TGTGCCACCAGTGACGCAAAGGTCCAAGAGACCCAGTACTTC.

The J gene is TRBJ2-1, the V gene TRBV7-3, with 8 positions matching TRBD1. The V gene end was trimmed by 4 bases and the J gene end by 9 bases; junction bases not matched to a gene: 2. Germline loops: CDR1 SGHTA, CDR2 FQGTGA. The CDR3 is 12 amino acids. The CDR3: CASSSRGREQFF. The CDR3 nucleotides are TGTGCCAGCAGCTCCAGGGGGCGTGAGCAGTTCTTC.

This clone was counted between two and nine times. The chain has TRBV6-5 and TRBJ1-1; D gene ambiguous. Germline values: CDR1 MNHEY, CDR2 SVGAGI. The CDR3 loop spans 13 amino acids. Trimming removed 0 bases at V and 7 bases at J, with 9 bases between. As DNA, the CDR3 is TGTGCCAGCAGTTACTCGGAGGACCTTGAAGCTTTCTTT. The encoded protein is CASSYSEDLEAFF.

This chain joins TRBV4-1 and TRBJ2-7; 8 bases line up with TRBD1. J gave up 2 bases and V 4 bases, and 10 bases lay outside the gene matches. Germline V CDR1 and CDR2: MGHRA, YSYEKL. This CDR3 region has 16 residues. CDR3 nucleotides: TGCGCCAGCAGCCTAAGGGCGTCAGGGGGCGCCTACGAGCAGTACTTC. Protein sequence: CASSLRASGGAYEQYF.

J is TRBJ2-1 and V is TRBV6-5, with a tentative D call TRBD2 (5 bases). V shed 2 bases and J shed 6 bases, with 14 bases lying between them. CDR1 and CDR2 from the germline V gene are MNHEY and SVGAGI. CDR3 length: 15 amino acids. CDR3 in amino acids: CASSYGRVLGNEQFF. The CDR3 nucleotides read TGTGCCAGCAGTTACGGGCGGGTGTTAGGCAATGAGCAGTTCTTC.

The CDR3, as DNA: TGTGCCAGCAGTGGCAGTCCTTATGGCTACACCTTC. As protein: CASSGSPYGYTF. The chain employs TRBV27 and TRBJ1-2; D is undetermined. This CDR3 contains 12 residues. The ends were cut back, 5 bases at V and 5 bases at J, with 9 bases in the middle. Germline lookup yields CDR1 MNHEY and CDR2 SMNVEV (reference sequence).

This chain joins TRBV11-2 and TRBJ1-1; D gene uncertain. This CDR3 contains 13 residues. CDR1 SGHAT and CDR2 FQNNGV come from the germline V gene. V shed 3 bases and J shed 6 bases, with 11 bases lying between them. The CDR3 nucleotides read TGTGCCAGCAGCTTTTTTCGGGGTCCTGAAGCTTTCTTT. This sequence encodes CASSFFRGPEAFF.

In DNA form, the CDR3 reads TGCAGCGCCGGAGGGCTCTGGGCGGTGGAGACCCAGTACTTC. It specifies CSAGGLWAVETQYF. The J gene is TRBJ2-5, the V gene TRBV29-1, with D perhaps matching TRBD2 (6 bases). V was clipped by 7 bases and J by 5 bases, with 20 bases between them. The CDR3 is 14 residues long. Per germline, CDR1 SQVTM and CDR2 ANQGSEA. Based on the CDR3 plus reference TRBV29-1 and TRBJ2-5, the full variable domain is SAVISQKPSRDICQRGTSLTIQCQVDSQVTMMFWYRQQPGQSLTLIATANQGSEATYESGFVIDKFPISRPNLTFSTLTVSNMSPEDSSIYLCSAGGLWAVETQYFGPGTRLLVL.

J is TRBJ2-4 and V is TRBV7-9, with D uncertain. This CDR3 comprises 16 residues. Germline V CDR1 and CDR2: SEHNR, FQNEAQ (reference sequence). The V and J ends lost 8 bases and 0 bases respectively, with 17 bases between them. CDR3 DNA sequence: TGTGCCAGCCGATCAACTTTTACACTAGCCAAAAACATTCAGTACTTC. Its translation: CASRSTFTLAKNIQYF.

The gene calls are TRBV19 and TRBJ2-7; 8 bases match TRBD2. V trimming: 3 bases; J trimming: 3 bases; junction bases outside the gene matches: 4. The CDR3 is 14 residues long. Germline assignment: CDR1 LNHDA and CDR2 SQIVND (reference sequence). DNA for the CDR3: TGTGCCAGTAGTATGGCGGGAGGATTCTACGAGCAGTACTTC. Protein sequence: CASSMAGGFYEQYF.

The chain carries TRBV3-1 (or the pseudogene TRBV3-2) and TRBJ2-3; no firm D call. The CDR3 runs to 15 residues. V was pared by 1 base and J by 6 bases, with 14 bases between. The germline CDR1 and CDR2 sequences are LGHDT and YNNKEL (reference sequence). In DNA, the CDR3 is TGTGCCAGCAGCCAAGGCTCGGCATTTTCGGATACGCAGTATTTT. Protein sequence: CASSQGSAFSDTQYF.

In regard to this clone: One end of the junction fails to match germline, which may point to a read error. J is TRBJ1-2 and V is TRBV5-8; TRBD1 aligns across 8 bases. CDR1 and CDR2 from the germline V gene are SGHTS and YDEGEE. The CDR3 has 12 residues. Written as DNA, the CDR3 is TGTGCCAGCAGGTCCGGAGGGGACAGGAGGGACTTC. As protein: CASRSGGDRRDF.

About this clone itself: Other nucleotide sequences from this sample produce the same CDR3. The chain combines TRBV7-2 with TRBJ2-7, with 9 bases identical to TRBD1. The CDR3 has 14 residues. Germline V gene sequence: CDR1 SGHTA, CDR2 FQGNSA. The V and J ends lost 4 bases and 4 bases, in that order; junction bases with no gene match: 5. CDR3 in DNA: TGTGCCAGCAGCTCCGGGACAGGGTATTACGAGCAGTACTTC. Amino acid sequence: CASSSGTGYYEQYF.

V is TRBV5-6 and J is TRBJ1-2, with D possibly matching TRBD1 (6 bases). Germline lookup yields CDR1 SGHDT and CDR2 YYEEEE. V was clipped by 3 bases and J by 7 bases, with 13 bases between them. The CDR3 runs to 13 residues. The CDR3 loop reads CASSSPDRSGYTF. Here the CDR3 DNA reads TGTGCCAGCAGCTCCCCGGACAGATCTGGCTACACCTTC.

The genes are TRBV5-1 and TRBJ1-1; the D is unclear. This CDR3 has 15 residues. Germline V gene sequence: CDR1 SGHRS, CDR2 YFSETQ. V lost 0 bases and J lost 1, with 10 bases in between. CDR3 coding DNA: TGCGCCAGCAGCTTGGGTGGAGGGTGGAACACTGAAGCTTTCTTT. Its protein product is CASSLGGGWNTEAFF.

The chain combines TRBV28 with TRBJ2-7; 12 positions agree with TRBD1. CDR3 length equals 14 residues. Trimming at V came to 7 bases and at J to 5 bases, leaving 6 bases not matched to a gene. CDR1 and CDR2 (germline): MDHEN, SYDVKM. The CDR3 region has the DNA TGTGCCAGCAACCCCGGGACAGGGGGCGACGAGCAGTACTTC. Translated: CASNPGTGGDEQYF.

The chain couples TRBV27 to TRBJ2-5, with D hard to call. Trimming left V 1 base short and J 2 bases short, with 5 bases between. Per germline, CDR1 MNHEY and CDR2 SMNVEV (reference sequence). This CDR3 region has 13 residues. CDR3 protein: CASSLFLQETQYF. The CDR3, as DNA: TGTGCCAGCAGTTTATTTCTACAAGAGACCCAGTACTTC.

The genes are TRBV2 and TRBJ2-4; D unresolved. Germline CDR1 and CDR2: SNHLY and FYNNEI. The CDR3 has 13 amino acids. V was shortened by 3 bases and J by 16 bases, with 19 bases between the two germline ends. The CDR3 loop reads CASSDAISAVFYF. Here the CDR3 DNA reads TGTGCCAGCAGTGACGCGATCTCAGCCGTTTTCTACTTC.

This clone was picked up one time. V usage is TRBV7-3 and J usage is TRBJ1-1, with D perhaps matching TRBD1 (6 bases). This CDR3 contains 13 residues. Trimming cost V 4 bases and J 1 base, with 7 bases left between them. From germline, CDR1 is SGHTA and CDR2 FQGTGA. CDR3 amino acids: CASSSGQNTEAFF. The CDR3 nucleotides read TGTGCCAGCAGCTCGGGACAGAACACTGAAGCTTTCTTT.

This chain links TRBV6-6 with TRBJ2-7; 7 nucleotides agree with TRBD1. Germline loops: CDR1 MNHNY, CDR2 SVGAGI (reference sequence). Germline trimming cut 6 bases from V and 3 bases from J; bases unmatched to any gene: 5. CDR3 size: 13 residues. Here the CDR3 DNA reads TGTGCCAGCAGCAAGACAGGGATCTACGAGCAGTACTTC. Translating it yields CASSKTGIYEQYF.

The chain uses TRBV18 and TRBJ2-5, with 7 bases that match TRBD1. J lost 3 bases, V lost 4 bases, and 5 bases had no gene match. Germline CDR1 and CDR2: KGHSH and LQKENI. The length of the CDR3 is 14 residues. The CDR3 DNA reads TGTGCCAGCTCACAAACAGGGGTTGAAGAGACCCAGTACTTC. It encodes CASSQTGVEETQYF.

J is TRBJ2-1 and V is TRBV2, with D possibly matching TRBD1 (6 bases). The CDR3 runs to 16 residues. Between the trimmed V and J ends, which lost 4 bases and 8 bases, there was a span of 21 bases. Germline V gene sequence: CDR1 SNHLY, CDR2 FYNNEI. The chain's CDR3 is CASSVGDTRPGDEQFF. The CDR3, as DNA: TGTGCCAGCAGTGTAGGGGACACTCGTCCCGGCGATGAGCAGTTCTTC.

The V gene is TRBV5-5, the J gene TRBJ2-5, with D unclear. This CDR3 comprises 13 residues. V shed 0 bases and J shed 3 bases, with 6 bases lying between them. The germline CDR1 and CDR2 sequences are SGHKS and YYEKEE (reference sequence). CDR3 sequence reads: CASSLGREETQYF. The CDR3 DNA follows: TGTGCCAGCAGCTTGGGACGGGAAGAGACCCAGTACTTC.